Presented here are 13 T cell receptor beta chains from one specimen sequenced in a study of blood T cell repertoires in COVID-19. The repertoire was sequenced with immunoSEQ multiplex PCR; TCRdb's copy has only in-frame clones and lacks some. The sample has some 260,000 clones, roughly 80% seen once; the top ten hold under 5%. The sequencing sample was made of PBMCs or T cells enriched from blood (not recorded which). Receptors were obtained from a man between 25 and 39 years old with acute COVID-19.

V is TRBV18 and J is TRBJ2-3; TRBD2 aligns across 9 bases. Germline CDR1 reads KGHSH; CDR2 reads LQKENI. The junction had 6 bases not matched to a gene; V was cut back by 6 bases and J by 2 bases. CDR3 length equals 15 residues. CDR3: CASSPRLADTDTQYF. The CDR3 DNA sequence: TGTGCCAGCTCGCCTCGACTAGCGGACACAGATACGCAGTATTTT.

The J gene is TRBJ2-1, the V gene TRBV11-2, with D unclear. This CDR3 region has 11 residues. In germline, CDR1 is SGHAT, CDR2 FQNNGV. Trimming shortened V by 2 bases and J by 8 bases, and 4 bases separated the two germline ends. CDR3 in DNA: TGTGCCAGCAGCTTATCGGATGAGCAGTTCTTC. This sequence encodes CASSLSDEQFF.

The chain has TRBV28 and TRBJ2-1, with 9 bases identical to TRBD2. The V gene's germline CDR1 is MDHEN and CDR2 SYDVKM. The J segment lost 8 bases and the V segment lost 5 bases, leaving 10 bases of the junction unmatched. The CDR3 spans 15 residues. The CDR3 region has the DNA TGTGCCAGCAGTGGGGAAGGGACTAGCCTCGATGAGCAGTTCTTC. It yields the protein CASSGEGTSLDEQFF.

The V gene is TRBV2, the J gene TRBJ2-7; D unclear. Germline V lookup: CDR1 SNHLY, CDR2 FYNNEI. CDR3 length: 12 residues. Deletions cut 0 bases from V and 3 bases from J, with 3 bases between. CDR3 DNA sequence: TGTGCCAGCAGTGAAGCTAGCTACGAGCAGTACGTC. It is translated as CASSEASYEQYV.

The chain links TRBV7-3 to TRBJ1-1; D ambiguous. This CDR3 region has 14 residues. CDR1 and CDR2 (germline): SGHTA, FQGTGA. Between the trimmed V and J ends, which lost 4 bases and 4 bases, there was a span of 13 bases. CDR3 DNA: TGTGCCAGCAGCTCGGACCCGGGAGGCACTGAAGCTTTCTTT. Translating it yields CASSSDPGGTEAFF.

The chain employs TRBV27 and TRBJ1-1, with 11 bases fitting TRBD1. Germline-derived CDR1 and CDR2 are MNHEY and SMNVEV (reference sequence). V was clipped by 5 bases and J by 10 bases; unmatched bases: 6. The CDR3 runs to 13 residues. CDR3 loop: CASSLTGQGAAFF. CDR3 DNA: TGTGCCAGCAGTCTAACCGGACAGGGGGCAGCTTTCTTT.

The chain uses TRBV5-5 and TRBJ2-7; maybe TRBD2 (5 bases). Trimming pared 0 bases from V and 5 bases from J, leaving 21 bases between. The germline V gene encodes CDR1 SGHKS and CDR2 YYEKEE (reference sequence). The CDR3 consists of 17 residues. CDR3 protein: CASSLGRDWALFHEQYV. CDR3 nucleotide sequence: TGTGCCAGCAGCTTGGGCCGGGATTGGGCCCTCTTCCACGAGCAGTACGTC.

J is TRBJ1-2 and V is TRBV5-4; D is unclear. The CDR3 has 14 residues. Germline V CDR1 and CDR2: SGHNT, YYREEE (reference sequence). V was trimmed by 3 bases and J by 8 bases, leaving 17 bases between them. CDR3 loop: CASSSAPGGQGYTF. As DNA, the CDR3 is TGTGCCAGCAGCTCCGCCCCCGGAGGCCAAGGCTACACCTTC.

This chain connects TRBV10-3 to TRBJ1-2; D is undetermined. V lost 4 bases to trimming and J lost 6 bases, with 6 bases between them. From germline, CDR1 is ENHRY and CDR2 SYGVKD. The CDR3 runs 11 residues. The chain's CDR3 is CAISVSDGYTF. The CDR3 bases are TGTGCCATCAGTGTTAGCGATGGCTACACCTTC.

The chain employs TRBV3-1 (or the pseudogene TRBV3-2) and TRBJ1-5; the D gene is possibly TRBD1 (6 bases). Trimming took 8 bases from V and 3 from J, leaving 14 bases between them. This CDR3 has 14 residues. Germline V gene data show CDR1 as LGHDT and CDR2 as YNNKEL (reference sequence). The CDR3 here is CASGKRTDNQPQHF. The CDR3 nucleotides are TGTGCCAGCGGAAAACGGACAGACAATCAGCCCCAGCATTTT.

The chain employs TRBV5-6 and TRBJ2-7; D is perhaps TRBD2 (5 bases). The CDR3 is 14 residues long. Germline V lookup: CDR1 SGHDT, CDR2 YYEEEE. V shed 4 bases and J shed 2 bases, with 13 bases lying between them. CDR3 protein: CASSQRVGAYEQYV. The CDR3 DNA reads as TGTGCCAGCAGCCAACGGGTCGGGGCCTACGAGCAGTACGTC.

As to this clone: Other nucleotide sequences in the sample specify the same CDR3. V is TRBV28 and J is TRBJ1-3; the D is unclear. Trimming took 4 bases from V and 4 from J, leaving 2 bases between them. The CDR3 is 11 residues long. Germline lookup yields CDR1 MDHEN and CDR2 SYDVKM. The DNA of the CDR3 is TGTGCCAGCAGTTCAGGAAACACCATATATTTT. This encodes CASSSGNTIYF. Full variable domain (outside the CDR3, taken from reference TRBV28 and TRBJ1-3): DVKVTQSSRYLVKRTGEKVFLECVQDMDHENMFWYRQDPGLGLRLIYFSYDVKMKEKGDIPEGYSVSREKKERFSLILESASTNQTSMYLCASSSGNTIYFGEGSWLTVV.

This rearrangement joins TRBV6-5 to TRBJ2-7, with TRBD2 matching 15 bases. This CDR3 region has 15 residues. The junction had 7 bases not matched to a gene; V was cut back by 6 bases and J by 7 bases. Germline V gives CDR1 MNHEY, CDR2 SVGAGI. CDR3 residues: CASRGTSGGLSEQYV. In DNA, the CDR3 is TGTGCCAGCAGGGGGACTAGCGGGGGGCTCTCGGAGCAGTACGTC.